The rows below give T cell receptor beta chains drawn from one sample of a study of vaccination effects on CD4 cells after COVID-19. Their recognized antigens are unknown. The protocol was immunoSEQ multiplex PCR, while the TCRdb copy is restricted to in-frame clones and leaves out a portion. The sample records 50,000 to 70,000 clones, approximately 72% being singletons. The sequences come from CD4+ T cells from PBMCs cultured without peptide, collected before COVID-19 vaccination. The source is a human donor who had a prior SARS-CoV-2 infection. Both conserved end residues are trimmed from each CDR3. Each record gives: V gene, CDR3 protein.

v_gene: TRBV5-1
CDR3aa: ASSLNPSGDGYGYT

v_gene: TRBV7-3
CDR3aa: ASSSQEDTEAF

v_gene: TRBV5-1
CDR3aa: ASSLGAGGTRNTEAF

v_gene: TRBV2
CDR3aa: ASKFQGSRYGYT

v_gene: TRBV28
CDR3aa: ASGPSGQGANGYT

v_gene: TRBV18
CDR3aa: ASSDFPSSYEQY

v_gene: TRBV7-3
CDR3aa: ASSRTGNTEAF

v_gene: TRBV9
CDR3aa: ASSVNVGEHGYT

v_gene: TRBV11-2
CDR3aa: ASSFDPGGSYEQY

v_gene: TRBV6-5
CDR3aa: ASSPRAGSYEQY